This section outlines one TCR beta chain sequence together with its context. The antigen this receptor binds is unknown. Nothing much larger sits one base from this clone, and base qualities are not available. In the prospective study, participants were 18 to 89 years old, resided in fewer than 25 geographic areas of the United States, and were enrolled through a virtual design. In the prospective study, cohorts were assigned on the basis of participant-reported clinical history obtained from a screening survey and a study questionnaire. ImmuneRACE Cohort 3 recovered participants were defined by two consecutive negative NP/OP PCR tests, healthcare professional clearance, or symptom resolution. Mobile phlebotomists in the prospective study collected whole blood, serum and a nasopharyngeal or oropharyngeal swab from every participant. Over a roughly 2-month period, participants in the prospective study had the option of providing additional blood draws and questionnaires. Before DNA extraction, blood samples from the prospective study were shipped at room temperature or frozen.

The data were obtained in a study of blood T cell repertoires in COVID-19 (dated by TCRdb to 2018 to 2021). Broadly, across the study: Samples from collaborators originated in the United States, Italy and Spain and spanned both the acute and convalescent phases of COVID-19. The material from the prospective study consisted of cDNA or gDNA derived from T cells, B-cell-depleted T cells, or PBMCs. Subjects who had been exposed to COVID-19, were actively infected with it, or had recovered from it provided the deeply sampled blood TCRbeta repertoires that made up the dataset. The repertoires were released in a freely available public database meant as a resource for research on the immune response to SARS-CoV-2. The samples were drawn from two sources: the first 160 participants of the ongoing ImmuneRACE study, and 1,000 to 1,500 subjects contributed by 6 global collaborators. Sample metadata almost always included a de-identified subject ID, COVID-19 status, age in years and sex. Where available, HLA class I and class II types were taken from metadata supplied by the sample provider and were not determined by assay-based typing. Study-wide conclusions, independent of this receptor: The amount of clinical and demographic metadata varied by source and participant and was provided uncurated.

The junction shows trimming of 4 bases on V and 2 bases on J, and the gene matches do not reach 4 bases of it. CDR1 and CDR2 are drawn from the germline V gene: MNHEY, SVGAGI. The CDR3 covers 15 residues, taking in both the cysteine and the phenylalanine. Left in the record is the CDR3 DNA by itself, 45 bases read in frame from the first base. TCRbeta CDR3 regions were amplified from genomic DNA by means of the immunoSEQ Assay, a bias-controlled multiplex PCR. The authors' analysis ran thus. Within the assay, amplification of reference gene primers was used to estimate how many nucleated cells each sample contained. Sequence reads were collapsed and filtered to measure the absolute abundance of every unique TCRbeta CDR3 rearrangement. For each sample, productive Simpson clonality was calculated by taking the square root of Simpson's diversity index across productive rearrangements. Held by TCRdb, this immuneACCESS table contains in-frame sequences only and omits some clones. Under half of the omission traces to an unresolved V gene where checked; the cause of the rest is unknown. The V and J calls and clone size are taken from that table; D and trimming were inferred from the DNA. This sample lists more than 300,000 clones; 92% were detected once. The ten largest clones add up to about 18% of the sample.

The clonotype comes from a woman aged 25 to 39 who had recovered from COVID-19. What was sequenced was PBMCs or T cells enriched from blood (not recorded which). The rearrangement combines TRBV6-5 with TRBJ2-2; TRBD1 matches 7 bases in the middle. Here the CDR3 is given as CASSWRQGNTGELFF. The nucleotide sequence reads as follows: TGTGCCAGCAGTTGGAGACAGGGTAACACCGGGGAGCTGTTTTTT.